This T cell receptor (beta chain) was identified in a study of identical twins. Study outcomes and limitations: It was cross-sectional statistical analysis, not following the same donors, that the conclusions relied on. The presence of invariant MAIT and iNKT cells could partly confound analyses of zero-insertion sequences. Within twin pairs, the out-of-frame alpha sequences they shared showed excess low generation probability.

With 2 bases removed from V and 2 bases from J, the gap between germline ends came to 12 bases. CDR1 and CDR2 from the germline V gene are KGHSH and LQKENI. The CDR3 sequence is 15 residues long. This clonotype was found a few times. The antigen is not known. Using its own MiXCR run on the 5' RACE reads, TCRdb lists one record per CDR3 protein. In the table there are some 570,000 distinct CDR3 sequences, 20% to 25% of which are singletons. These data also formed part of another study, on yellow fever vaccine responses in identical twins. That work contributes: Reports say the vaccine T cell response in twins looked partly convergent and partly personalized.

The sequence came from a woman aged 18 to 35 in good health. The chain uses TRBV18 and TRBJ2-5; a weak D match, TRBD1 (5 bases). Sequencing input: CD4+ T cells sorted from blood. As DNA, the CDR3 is TGTGCCAGCTCACCAGGGGCAACCGCTCAAGAGACCCAGTACTTC. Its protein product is CASSPGATAQETQYF.